This TCR beta chain was sequenced during a study of shared clonotypes between healthy human individuals. This clone came up once. Naive CD8 isolation took CD45RO-negative cells positively selected for CCR7 and excluded terminally differentiated effector memory CD45RA+ cells. The protocol was immunoSEQ multiplex PCR, while the TCRdb copy is restricted to in-frame clones and leaves out a portion. The sample yields about 2.1 million clones, 93% seen once. Unmatched junction bases numbered 10, after V lost 0 bases and J lost 3 bases. The CDR3 contains 18 residues. Germline V CDR1 and CDR2: ENHRY, SYGVKD. This chain links TRBV10-3 with TRBJ2-3; 9 bases match TRBD2. The clonotype comes from a man aged 18-30 years in good health. Some clones in this sample may be carry-over from other donors' samples. Sequencing was performed on naive CD8+ T cells from PBMCs. This CDR3 is CAISESSTREGPTDTQYF. CDR3 sequence (DNA): TGTGCCATCAGTGAGTCCTCGACGCGGGAGGGCCCAACAGATACGCAGTATTTT.